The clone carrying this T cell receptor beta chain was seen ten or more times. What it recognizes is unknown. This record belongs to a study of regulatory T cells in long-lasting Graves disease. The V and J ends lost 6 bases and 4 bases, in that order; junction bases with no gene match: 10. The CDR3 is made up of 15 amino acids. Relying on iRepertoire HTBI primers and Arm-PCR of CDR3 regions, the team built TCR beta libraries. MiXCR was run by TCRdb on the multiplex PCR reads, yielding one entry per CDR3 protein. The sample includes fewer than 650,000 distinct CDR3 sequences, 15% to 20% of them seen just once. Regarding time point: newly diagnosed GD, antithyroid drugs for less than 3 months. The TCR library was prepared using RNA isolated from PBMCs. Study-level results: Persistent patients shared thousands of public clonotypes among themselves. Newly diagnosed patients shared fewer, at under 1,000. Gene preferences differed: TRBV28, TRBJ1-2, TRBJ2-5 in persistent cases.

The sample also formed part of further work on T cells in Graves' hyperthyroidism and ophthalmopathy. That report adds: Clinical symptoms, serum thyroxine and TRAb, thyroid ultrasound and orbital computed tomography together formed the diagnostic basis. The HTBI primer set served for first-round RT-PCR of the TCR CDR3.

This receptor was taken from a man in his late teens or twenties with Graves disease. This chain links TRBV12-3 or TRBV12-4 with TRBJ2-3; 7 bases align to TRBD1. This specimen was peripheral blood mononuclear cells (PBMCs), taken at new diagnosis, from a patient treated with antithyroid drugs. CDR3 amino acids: CASRLTGDGADTQYF. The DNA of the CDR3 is TGTGCCAGCAGACTCACAGGGGACGGCGCAGATACGCAGTATTTT.